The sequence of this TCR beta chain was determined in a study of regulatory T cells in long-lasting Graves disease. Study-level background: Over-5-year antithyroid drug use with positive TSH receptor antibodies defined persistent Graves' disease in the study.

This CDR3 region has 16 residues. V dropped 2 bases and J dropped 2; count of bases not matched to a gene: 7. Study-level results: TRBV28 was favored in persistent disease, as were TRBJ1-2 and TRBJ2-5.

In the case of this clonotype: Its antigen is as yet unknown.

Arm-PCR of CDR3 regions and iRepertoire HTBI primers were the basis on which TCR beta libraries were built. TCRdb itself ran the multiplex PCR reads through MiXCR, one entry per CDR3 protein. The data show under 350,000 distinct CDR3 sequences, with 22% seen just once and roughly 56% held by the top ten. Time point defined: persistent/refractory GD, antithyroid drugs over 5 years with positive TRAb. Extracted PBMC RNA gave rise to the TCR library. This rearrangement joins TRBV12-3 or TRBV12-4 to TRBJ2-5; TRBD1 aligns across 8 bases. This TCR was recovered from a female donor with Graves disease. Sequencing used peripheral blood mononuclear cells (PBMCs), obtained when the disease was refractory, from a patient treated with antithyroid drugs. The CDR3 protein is CASSLMTGVGQETQYF. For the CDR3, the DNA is TGTGCCAGCAGTTTAATGACAGGGGTTGGACAAGAGACCCAGTACTTC.